These T cell receptor beta chains were read from a single sample in a study of T cells after somatic rescue of genetic block. Here immunoSEQ multiplex PCR was the method, and the copy in TCRdb shows in-frame clones only, minus some. In the table there are 68,000 or so clones, 92% of which are singletons. The specimen sequenced was peripheral blood mononuclear cells (PBMCs). These receptors were obtained from a man aged 35-49 years. Each CDR3 is given with its conserved first and last residue. The D gene is left open where the match is weak. Clone size appears in some rows only: once, few, many, or a class for an expanded clone.

size: NA; D: TRBD1; V: TRBV7-9; J: TRBJ2-7; CDR3: CASSPTGAEQYF; DNA: TGTGCCAGCAGCCCGACAGGGGCCGAGCAGTACTTC
size: NA; D: NA; V: TRBV5-6; J: TRBJ1-4; CDR3: CASSSRQVNEKLFF; DNA: TGTGCCAGCAGCTCCCGACAGGTTAATGAAAAACTGTTTTTT
size: NA; D: TRBD1; V: TRBV27; J: TRBJ2-3; CDR3: CASSSVPGQGHTQYF; DNA: TGTGCCAGCAGTTCCGTCCCGGGACAGGGTCATACGCAGTATTTT
size: NA; D: NA; V: TRBV19; J: TRBJ2-5; CDR3: CASAQATQETQYF; DNA: TGTGCCAGCGCACAGGCGACCCAAGAGACCCAGTACTTC
size: NA; D: NA; V: TRBV18; J: TRBJ2-7; CDR3: CASSPGQTSYEQYF; DNA: TGTGCCAGCTCACCAGGTCAAACCTCCTACGAGCAGTACTTC
size: NA; D: NA; V: TRBV19; J: TRBJ2-1; CDR3: CASSVPAGANEQFF; DNA: TGTGCCAGTAGTGTACCCGCCGGCGCAAACGAGCAGTTCTTC
size: NA; D: NA; V: TRBV18; J: TRBJ1-3; CDR3: CASSPDKFGNTIYF; DNA: TGTGCCAGCTCACCCGACAAGTTTGGAAACACCATATATTTT
size: NA; D: TRBD2; V: TRBV4-2; J: TRBJ2-7; CDR3: CASSPGLAGGYEQYF; DNA: TGTGCCAGCAGCCCGGGACTAGCGGGAGGGTACGAGCAGTACTTC
size: NA; D: NA; V: TRBV6-4; J: TRBJ2-3; CDR3: CASSEEGAADTQYF; DNA: TGTGCCAGCAGTGAGGAGGGGGCGGCAGATACGCAGTATTTT
size: NA; D: NA; V: TRBV11-2; J: TRBJ2-3; CDR3: CASSLDQAADTQYF; DNA: TGTGCCAGCAGCTTAGACCAGGCCGCAGATACGCAGTATTTT
size: NA; D: NA; V: TRBV5-6; J: TRBJ2-7; CDR3: CASSPDIQYEQYF; DNA: TGTGCCAGCAGCCCGGACATTCAATACGAGCAGTACTTC
size: NA; D: TRBD1; V: TRBV9; J: TRBJ2-7; CDR3: CASSSEGTGSYEQYF; DNA: TGTGCCAGCAGCTCTGAGGGGACAGGGTCCTACGAGCAGTACTTC
size: NA; D: TRBD1; V: TRBV5-1; J: TRBJ2-3; CDR3: CASSLARTGGLTDTQYF; DNA: TGCGCCAGCAGCTTGGCTCGGACAGGGGGGCTCACAGATACGCAGTATTTT
size: NA; D: TRBD1; V: TRBV13; J: TRBJ2-7; CDR3: CASSLGQGEQYF; DNA: TGTGCCAGCAGCTTGGGACAGGGCGAGCAGTACTTC
size: once; D: TRBD2; V: TRBV19; J: TRBJ2-5; CDR3: CASSTSGAETQYF; DNA: TGTGCCAGTAGTACTAGCGGGGCCGAGACCCAGTACTTC
size: NA; D: NA; V: TRBV7-9; J: TRBJ2-5; CDR3: CASSDRLVQETQYF; DNA: TGTGCCAGCAGCGATCGTCTGGTCCAAGAGACCCAGTACTTC
size: once; D: NA; V: TRBV18; J: TRBJ1-1; CDR3: CASSPLRGVNTEAFF; DNA: TGTGCCAGCTCACCTCTTAGAGGGGTAAACACTGAAGCTTTCTTT
size: NA; D: TRBD1; V: TRBV28; J: TRBJ2-2; CDR3: CAIGQENTGELFF; DNA: TGTGCCATCGGACAGGAGAACACCGGGGAGCTGTTTTTT
size: NA; D: TRBD1; V: TRBV30; J: TRBJ2-3; CDR3: CAWRGQAKPTDTQYF; DNA: TGTGCCTGGCGGGGACAGGCGAAGCCCACAGATACGCAGTATTTT
size: NA; D: NA; V: TRBV27; J: TRBJ1-6; CDR3: CASSLGPRVSPLHF; DNA: TGTGCCAGCAGTCTGGGACCCCGGGTTTCACCCCTCCACTTT
size: NA; D: TRBD1; V: TRBV7-3; J: TRBJ2-6; CDR3: CASSRQGEASGANVLTF; DNA: TGTGCCAGCTCGAGACAGGGCGAGGCCTCTGGGGCCAACGTCCTGACTTTC
size: NA; D: TRBD1; V: TRBV2; J: TRBJ2-2; CDR3: CASRPGQGPGELFF; DNA: TGTGCCAGCAGACCCGGACAGGGTCCCGGGGAGCTGTTTTTT
size: NA; D: TRBD1; V: TRBV28; J: TRBJ1-5; CDR3: CASSLSGQGAQPQHF; DNA: TGTGCCAGCAGTTTATCGGGACAGGGGGCTCAGCCCCAGCATTTT
size: NA; D: NA; V: TRBV5-8; J: TRBJ1-1; CDR3: CASSLGLSSGTEAFF; DNA: TGTGCCAGCAGCTTGGGCCTCTCCTCGGGGACTGAAGCTTTCTTT
size: NA; D: NA; V: TRBV9; J: TRBJ2-5; CDR3: CASSPSFGQPQETQYF; DNA: TGTGCCAGCAGCCCAAGCTTCGGACAGCCCCAAGAGACCCAGTACTTC
size: NA; D: NA; V: TRBV9; J: TRBJ2-6; CDR3: CASSLDSTGANVLTF; DNA: TGTGCCAGCAGCCTCGACAGCACTGGGGCCAACGTCCTGACTTTC